This T cell receptor beta chain was obtained from a study of blood T cell repertoires in COVID-19. The overall study: From the United States, Italy and Spain came samples of acute and convalescent COVID-19.

Trimming took 4 bases from V and 2 from J; bases not matched to a gene: 9. CDR1 and CDR2 from the germline V gene are SGHNT and YYREEE (reference sequence). CDR3 length: 15 amino acids. The data were produced by immunoSEQ multiplex PCR, yet TCRdb's version contains in-frame clones alone and is incomplete. The sample lists over 250,000 clones, about 89% seen once, with 8.8% in the top ten. Input material: PBMCs or T cells enriched from blood (not recorded which). The chain is built from TRBV5-4 and TRBJ2-7; 7 nucleotides agree with TRBD1. The sequence came from a man aged 35 to 55 who had recovered from COVID-19. The CDR3 sequence: CASSPTDRVPYEQYF. CDR3 coding DNA: TGTGCCAGCAGCCCAACCGACAGGGTCCCCTACGAGCAGTACTTC. The full variable domain, rest sourced from reference TRBV5-4 and TRBJ2-7, is ETGVTQSPTHLIKTRGQQVTLRCSSQSGHNTVSWYQQALGQGPQFIFQYYREEENGRGNFPPRFSGLQFPNYSSELNVNALELDDSALYLCASSPTDRVPYEQYFGPGTRLTVT.